One sample yielded the 6 T cell receptor beta chains listed below, sequenced in a study of blood T cells in healthy people across ages. A second PCR, run for about 6 to 11 cycles, used a sample-barcoded 5' primer plus a J-beta primer mix. TCRdb reanalysed the 5' RACE reads using MiXCR and keeps one entry per CDR3 protein. The sample has around 1,800,000 distinct CDR3 sequences; roughly two fifths are singletons. The sample comprised blood. These receptors were collected from a human donor in good health.

The chain combines TRBV5-1 with TRBJ2-1, with D possibly matching TRBD2 (5 bases). V gave up 0 bases and J gave up 7 bases, with 14 bases separating them. The CDR3 is 15 residues long. The germline V gene has CDR1 SGHRS and CDR2 YFSETQ. CDR3 DNA: TGCGCCAGCAGCTTGGGTGAGCGGATGGGGAATGAGCAGTTCTTC. Translated, it gives CASSLGERMGNEQFF.

The chain links TRBV6-1 to TRBJ2-2; TRBD2 aligns across 8 bases. The germline V gene encodes CDR1 MNHNS and CDR2 SASEGT. V gave up 9 bases and J gave up 0 bases; unmatched junction bases: 18. The CDR3 length is 19 residues. The CDR3 loop reads CASTPLGVAGIANTGELFF. DNA of the CDR3: TGTGCCAGTACCCCATTGGGGGTAGCGGGGATCGCGAACACCGGGGAGCTGTTTTTT.

J is TRBJ2-1 and V is TRBV9, with D possibly matching TRBD2 (5 bases). The germline V gene encodes CDR1 SGDLS and CDR2 YYNGEE. Trimming removed 5 bases from V and 7 bases from J, with 10 bases in between. CDR3 length equals 12 residues. The CDR3, as DNA: TGTGCCAGCAGTGAGGACTGGAATGAGCAGTTCTTC. This codes for CASSEDWNEQFF.

This clonotype was seen more than once but under ten times. The rearrangement links TRBV6-2 or TRBV6-3 to TRBJ1-4; TRBD1 matches 8 bases. The germline V gene has CDR1 MNHEY and CDR2 SVGEGT. This CDR3 spans 15 amino acids. Trimming removed 5 bases from V and 6 bases from J; junction bases left unmatched: 8. This CDR3 is CASSTRTGWDEKLFF. DNA of the CDR3: TGTGCCAGCAGTACCCGGACAGGGTGGGATGAAAAACTGTTTTTT.

This clonotype was detected a few times. V and J are TRBV3-1 and TRBJ1-1; TRBD1 agrees at 8 bases. The V and J ends lost 7 bases and 1 base, in that order; junction bases with no gene match: 5. The CDR3 is 14 residues long. Germline CDR1 is LGHDT and CDR2 is YNNKEL (reference sequence). In DNA form, the CDR3 reads TGTGCCAGCACTCCCGGGACAGGGAACACTGAAGCTTTCTTT. Protein sequence: CASTPGTGNTEAFF.

This clonotype was counted only a few times. The rearrangement uses TRBV20-1 and TRBJ1-4; D is undetermined. V was trimmed by 2 bases and J by 6 bases, leaving 4 bases between them. CDR1 is DFQATT and CDR2 is SNEGSKA in the germline V gene (reference sequence). The CDR3 is made up of 11 amino acids. The CDR3 DNA is TGCAGTGCTAGAAAAGATGAAAAACTGTTTTTT. It yields the protein CSARKDEKLFF.